This T cell receptor (beta chain) was obtained from a study of identical twins. Overall study results and limits: Where out-of-frame alpha sequences were twin-shared, they showed excess low generation probability.

One entry per CDR3 protein results from TCRdb running MiXCR on the 5' RACE reads. The sample contains 640,000 or so distinct CDR3 sequences, approximately 6.1% of which appear only once. On this clonotype: Its antigen is unidentified.

The CDR3 runs 9 residues. With 9 bases removed from V and 7 bases from J, the gap between germline ends came to 6 bases. Germline CDR1 is MDHEN and CDR2 is SYDVKM. The chain uses TRBV28 and TRBJ2-5; D is unclear. The sequence was collected from a man aged 18 to 29 in good health. What was sequenced was naive T cells sorted from blood. CDR3: CARGGTQYF. CDR3 nucleotides: TGTGCCAGGGGTGGGACCCAGTACTTC.